This T cell receptor (beta chain) was obtained from a study of blood T cell repertoires in COVID-19. Study-wide context: Collection of acute and convalescent COVID-19 samples took place in the United States, Italy and Spain. PBMCs, B-cell-depleted T cells, or T cells provided the cDNA or gDNA that made up the material.

This CDR3 is built from 16 residues. V was pared by 0 bases and J by 6 bases, with 16 bases between. Germline V gene lookup returns CDR1 SGDLS and CDR2 YYNGEE. Authors' analysis steps: How many nucleated cells were present was estimated from reference gene primer amplification. The data were produced by immunoSEQ multiplex PCR, yet TCRdb's version contains in-frame clones alone and is incomplete. V and J calls and clone size are as listed in that table; D and trimming were resolved from the DNA. The data hold 200,000 to 250,000 clones, with 80% observed a single time. Sequencing was done on a sample of peripheral blood. The receptor comes from a woman aged 70-85 years with acute or convalescent COVID-19. V is TRBV9 and J is TRBJ2-1, with a tentative D call TRBD2 (6 bases). DNA of the CDR3: TGTGCCAGCAGCGTAGACTGGGGACTCCGGGGCAATGAGCAGTTCTTC. Its translation is CASSVDWGLRGNEQFF. The full variable domain, in which reference TRBV9 and TRBJ2-1 provide the parts outside the CDR3, is DSGVTQTPKHLITATGQRVTLRCSPRSGDLSVYWYQQSLDQGLQFLIQYYNGEERAKGNILERFSAQQFPDLHSELNLSSLELGDSALYFCASSVDWGLRGNEQFFGPGTRLTVL.